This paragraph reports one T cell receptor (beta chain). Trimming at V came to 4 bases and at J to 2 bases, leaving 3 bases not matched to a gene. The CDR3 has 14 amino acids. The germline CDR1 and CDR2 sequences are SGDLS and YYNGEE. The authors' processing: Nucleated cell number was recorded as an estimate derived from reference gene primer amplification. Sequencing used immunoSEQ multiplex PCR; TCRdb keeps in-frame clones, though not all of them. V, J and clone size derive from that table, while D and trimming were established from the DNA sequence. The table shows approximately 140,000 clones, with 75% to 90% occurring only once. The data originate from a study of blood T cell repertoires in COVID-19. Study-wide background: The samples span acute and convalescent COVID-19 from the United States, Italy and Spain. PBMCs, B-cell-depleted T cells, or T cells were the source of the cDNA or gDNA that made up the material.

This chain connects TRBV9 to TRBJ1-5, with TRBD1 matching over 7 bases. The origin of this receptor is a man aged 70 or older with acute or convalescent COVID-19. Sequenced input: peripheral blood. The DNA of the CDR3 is TGTGCCAGCAGCCTTGGGACAGGCAATCAGCCCCAGCATTTT. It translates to CASSLGTGNQPQHF.